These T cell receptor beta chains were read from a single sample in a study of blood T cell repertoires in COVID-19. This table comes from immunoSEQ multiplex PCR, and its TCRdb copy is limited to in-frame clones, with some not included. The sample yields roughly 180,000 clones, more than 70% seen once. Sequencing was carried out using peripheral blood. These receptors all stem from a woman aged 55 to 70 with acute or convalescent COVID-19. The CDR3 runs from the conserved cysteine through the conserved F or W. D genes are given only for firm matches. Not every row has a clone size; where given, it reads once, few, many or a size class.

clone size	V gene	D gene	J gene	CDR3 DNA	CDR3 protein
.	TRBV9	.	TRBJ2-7	TGTGCCAGCAGCACCACGTTACTACTTGGCGACGAGCAGTACTTC	CASSTTLLLGDEQYF
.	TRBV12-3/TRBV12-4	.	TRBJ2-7	TGTGCCAGCAGGGTGACAGCTTCCTACGAGCAGTACTTC	CASRVTASYEQYF
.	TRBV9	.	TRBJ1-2	TGTGCCAGCAGCGCCGGGGTCTGGGATGGCTACACCTTC	CASSAGVWDGYTF
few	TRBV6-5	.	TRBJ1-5	TGTGCCAGCCTGAGGGATAGCAATCAGCCCCAGCATTTT	CASLRDSNQPQHF
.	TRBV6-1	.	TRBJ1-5	TGTGCCAGCAGTGAGAGTACGCGGTCCCAGCATTTT	CASSESTRSQHF
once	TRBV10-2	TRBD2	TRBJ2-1	TGCGCCAGCAGCCTCGGACTAGCGGGAGTTAATGAGCAGTTCTTC	CASSLGLAGVNEQFF
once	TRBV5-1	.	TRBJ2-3	TGCGCCAGCAGCTTGTATTCAGATACGCAGTATTTT	CASSLYSDTQYF
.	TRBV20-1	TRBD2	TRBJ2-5	TGCAGTGCTAGTGGGGCGGGAGGGTACCAAGAGACCCAGTACTTC	CSASGAGGYQETQYF
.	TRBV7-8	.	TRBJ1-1	TGTGCCAGCAGCTCCCGGGACACACTCAACACTGAAGCTTTCTTT	CASSSRDTLNTEAFF
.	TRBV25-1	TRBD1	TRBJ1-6	TGTGCCAGAGCGAGGGACAGGGGAATCGCCCTCCACTTT	CARARDRGIALHF
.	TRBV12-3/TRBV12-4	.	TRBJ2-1	TGTGCCAGCCTAGGGGGGGCGGGCAATGAGCAGTTCTTC	CASLGGAGNEQFF
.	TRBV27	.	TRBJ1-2	TGTGCCAGCAGTTTAAAGGGGCCACCAAACTATGGCTACACCTTC	CASSLKGPPNYGYTF
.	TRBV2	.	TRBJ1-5	TGTGCCAGCAGTGTGGGGGGAACTAATCAGCCCCAGCATTTT	CASSVGGTNQPQHF
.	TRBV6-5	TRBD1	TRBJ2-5	TGTGCCAGCAGGAGGGACAGGGGGCAAGAGACCCAGTACTTC	CASRRDRGQETQYF
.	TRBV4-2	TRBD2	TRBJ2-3	TGTGCCAGCAGTTGGAGAGGGCCGGGCTTAGCGGGAGGGCGGGATACGCAGTATTTT	CASSWRGPGLAGGRDTQYF
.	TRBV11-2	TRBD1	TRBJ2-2	TGTGCCAGCAGCACCCGGACAGGCACCGGGGAGCTGTTTTTT	CASSTRTGTGELFF
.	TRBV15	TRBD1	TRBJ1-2	TGTGCCACCAGCAGGGGACAGGGATTCGAAGAGGATGGCTACACCTTC	CATSRGQGFEEDGYTF
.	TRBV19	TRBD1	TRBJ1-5	TGTGCCAGTATTGACAGGGGGCCGTATCAGCCCCAGCATTTT	CASIDRGPYQPQHF
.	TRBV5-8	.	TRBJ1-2	TGTGCCAGCAGCTACGGGTCCAGGGTCTACACCTTC	CASSYGSRVYTF
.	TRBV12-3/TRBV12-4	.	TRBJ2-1	TGTGCCAGCAGCCCCCTGCGGGACGGTGAGCAGTTCTTC	CASSPLRDGEQFF
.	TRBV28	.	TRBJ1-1	TGTGCCAGCAGTTTAGGGGCCCCCTCCACTGAAGCTTTCTTT	CASSLGAPSTEAFF
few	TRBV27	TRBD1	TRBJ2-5	TGTGCCAGCAGACGAGGGGGCACGAGGGAGACCCAGTACTTC	CASRRGGTRETQYF
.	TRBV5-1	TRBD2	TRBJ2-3	TGCGCCAGCAGCCGAGGGACTAGCGGGAGTGGGAACACAGATACGCAGTATTTT	CASSRGTSGSGNTDTQYF
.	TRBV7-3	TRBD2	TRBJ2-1	TGTGCCAGCAGCTTAACCCCAATAGCGGGAGGTTACAATGAGCAGTTCTTC	CASSLTPIAGGYNEQFF
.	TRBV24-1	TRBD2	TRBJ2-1	TGTGCCACCAGTGGGGGGTTGGGACAAAAGACTAGCGGGAGCCCCAATGAGCAGTTCTTC	CATSGGLGQKTSGSPNEQFF
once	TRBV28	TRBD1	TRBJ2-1	TGTGCCAGCAGCCTTAACAGGGGGCCCTACAATGAGCAGTTCTTC	CASSLNRGPYNEQFF
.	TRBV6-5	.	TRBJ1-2	TGTGCTTCGCGGGCAGTAGGCTACACCTTC	CASRAVGYTF
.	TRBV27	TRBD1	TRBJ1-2	TGTGCCAGTACGGACAGGCGAAGCTATGGCTACACCTTC	CASTDRRSYGYTF
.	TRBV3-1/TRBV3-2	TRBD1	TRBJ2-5	TGTGCCAGCAGACCACACCGGGACAGGGTTCAAGAGACCCAGTACTTC	CASRPHRDRVQETQYF
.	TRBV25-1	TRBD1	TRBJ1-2	TGTGCCAGCAGAAGGACAGGGACTAACTATGGCTACACCTTC	CASRRTGTNYGYTF
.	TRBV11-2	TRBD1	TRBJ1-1	TGTGCCAGCAGCTTTTTACCGGGACAGGATGAAGCTTTCTTT	CASSFLPGQDEAFF
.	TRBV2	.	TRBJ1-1	TGTGCCAGCAGTGAGTGGACAGCTAACACTGAAGCTTTCTTT	CASSEWTANTEAFF
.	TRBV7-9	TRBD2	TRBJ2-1	TGTGCCAGCACCCTAGCGGGAGGGGGCTCCTACAATGAGCAGTTCTTC	CASTLAGGGSYNEQFF
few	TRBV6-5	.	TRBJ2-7	TGTGCCAGCAGTTTCGGACAGTCTTACGAGCAGTACTTC	CASSFGQSYEQYF
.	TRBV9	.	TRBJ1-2	TGTGCCAACCTCGGGGTACGGTATGGCTACACCTTC	CANLGVRYGYTF
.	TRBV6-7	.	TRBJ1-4	TGTGCCAGCAGCGAGCAACCCCACGAAAAACTGTTTTTT	CASSEQPHEKLFF
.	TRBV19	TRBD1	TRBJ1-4	TGTGCCAGTAGTATAGGGACAGGGGCGAATGAAAAACTGTTTTTT	CASSIGTGANEKLFF
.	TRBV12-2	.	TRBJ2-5	TGTGCAAGTCGCTTCCTACGAAGGGGGCAAGAGACCCAGTACTTC	CASRFLRRGQETQYF
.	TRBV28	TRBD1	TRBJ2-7	TGTGCCAGCACCGAAGGGGGACAGGGTTACTACGAGCAGTACTTC	CASTEGGQGYYEQYF
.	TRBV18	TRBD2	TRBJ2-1	TGTGCCAGCACCTTAGCGGGAGGCCACAATGAGCAGTTCTTC	CASTLAGGHNEQFF
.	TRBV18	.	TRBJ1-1	TGTGCCAGCTCCCCCACTGCGAACACTGAAGCTTTCTTT	CASSPTANTEAFF
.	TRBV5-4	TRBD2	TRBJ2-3	TGTGCCAGCAGCTTGGACGCAGTGGGGGGAGGGGATACGCAGTATTTT	CASSLDAVGGGDTQYF
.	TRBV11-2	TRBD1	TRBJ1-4	TGTGCCAGCAGCCCTCGGACAGGGCAGGAAAAACTGTTTTTT	CASSPRTGQEKLFF
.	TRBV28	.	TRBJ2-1	TGTGCCAGCAGTTTATCAGCGCAGGGGCAGTTCTTC	CASSLSAQGQFF
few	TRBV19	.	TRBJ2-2	TGTGCCAGTAGTATCCTTGTCGGGGAGCTGTTTTTT	CASSILVGELFF
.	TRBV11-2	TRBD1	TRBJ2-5	TGTGCCAGCAGCCAAACAGGGGGTCAAGAGACCCAGTACTTC	CASSQTGGQETQYF
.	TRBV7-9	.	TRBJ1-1	TGTGCCAGCAGTTCTATAAGCACTGAAGCTTTCTTT	CASSSISTEAFF
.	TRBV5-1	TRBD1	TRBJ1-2	TGCGCCAGCAGCTTGGAGGGAAACAGGGGGCGCGGCGGCTACACCTTC	CASSLEGNRGRGGYTF
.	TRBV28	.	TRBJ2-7	TGTGCCAGCAGACCCAGGGAAGTGGGCGAGCAGTACTTC	CASRPREVGEQYF
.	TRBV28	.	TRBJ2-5	TGTGCCAGCAGGCCCGGGACTGGCTACCAAGAGACCCAGTACTTC	CASRPGTGYQETQYF
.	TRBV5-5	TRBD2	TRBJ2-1	TGTGCCAGCAGCTTGCTGGGTTTAGGCGGGAGCGCCTACAATGAGCAGTTCTTC	CASSLLGLGGSAYNEQFF
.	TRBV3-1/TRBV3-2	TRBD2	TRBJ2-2	TGTGCCAGCAGCCACGGCGGGAGGGCGAACACCGGGGAGCTGTTTTTT	CASSHGGRANTGELFF
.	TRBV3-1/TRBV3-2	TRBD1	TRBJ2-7	TGTGCCAGCAGCCTCGGGACAGGCCCCTACGAGCAGTACTTC	CASSLGTGPYEQYF
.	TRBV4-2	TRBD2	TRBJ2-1	TGTGCCAGCAGCCAAGATTCGGGGGGTTTTAATGAGCAGTTCTTC	CASSQDSGGFNEQFF
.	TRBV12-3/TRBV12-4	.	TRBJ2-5	TGTGCCAGCAGTTTTAACAGGGAAGAGACCCAGTACTTC	CASSFNREETQYF